The 24 T cell receptor beta chains in this list originate from one sample, sequenced in a study of blood T cells in healthy people across ages. A second PCR, run for roughly 7 to 12 cycles, used a sample-barcoded 5' primer plus a J-beta primer mix. TCRdb passed the 5' RACE reads through MiXCR, listing each CDR3 protein once. The sample comprises approximately 1.5 million distinct CDR3 sequences, approximately 42% of which are singletons, and around 4% rests with the top ten. Sample: blood. The receptors come from a woman aged 18 to 35 in good health.

The CDR3 sequence: CASSLVLDRGRSTEAFF. As DNA, the CDR3 is TGCGCCAGCAGCTTGGTTTTGGACAGGGGGCGAAGTACTGAAGCTTTCTTT. The J gene is TRBJ1-1, the V gene TRBV5-1; 11 nucleotides align to TRBD1. Per the germline V gene, CDR1 is SGHRS and CDR2 is YFSETQ. The trim removed 0 bases at V and 5 bases at J, leaving 9 bases unmatched. This CDR3 has 17 residues.

The genes are TRBV9 and TRBJ2-1; 11 bases map to TRBD2. The length of the CDR3 is 13 residues. V was pared by 3 bases and J by 9 bases, with 2 bases of the junction left unmatched. CDR1 and CDR2 from the germline V gene are SGDLS and YYNGEE. CDR3 sequence: CASSGGLAVEQFF. The DNA of the CDR3 is TGTGCCAGCAGCGGGGGACTAGCGGTTGAGCAGTTCTTC.

This clonotype was observed many times. The rearrangement joins TRBV4-3 to TRBJ2-3; D is possibly TRBD1 (6 bases). The germline gives CDR1 LGHNA, CDR2 YSLEER. Trimming took 0 bases from V and 4 from J, leaving 14 bases between them. This CDR3 contains 16 residues. The CDR3 reads CASSQEWAGASDTQYF. The DNA of the CDR3 is TGCGCCAGCAGCCAAGAGTGGGCAGGGGCGTCAGATACGCAGTATTTT.

The V call is TRBV4-1, the J call TRBJ2-3; 8 positions match TRBD1. This CDR3 is built from 17 residues. The germline V gene has CDR1 MGHRA and CDR2 YSYEKL. The V and J ends lost 4 bases and 7 bases, in that order; junction bases with no gene match: 16. The CDR3 nucleotides read TGCGCCAGCAGCCGAGATAATCAGGGGGCGATTAGGCATACGCAGTATTTT. This gives the protein CASSRDNQGAIRHTQYF.

The rearrangement links TRBV10-3 to TRBJ1-4; possibly TRBD1 for D (5 bases). This CDR3 comprises 13 residues. The V end was cut by 7 bases, the J end by 7 bases, with 13 bases between. Per the germline V gene, CDR1 is ENHRY and CDR2 is SYGVKD. The CDR3 here is CAINRGPTEKLFF. As DNA, the CDR3 is TGTGCCATCAATAGGGGCCCTACTGAAAAACTGTTTTTT.

A few counts support this clonotype. The chain links TRBV29-1 to TRBJ2-3; D is uncertain. V was cut by 6 bases and J by 6 bases, with 10 bases left in between. Germline V gene data show CDR1 as SQVTM and CDR2 as ANQGSEA. The CDR3 sequence is 11 residues long. Written as DNA, the CDR3 is TGCAGCGTCCTGATATCGGATACGCAGTATTTT. Its translation is CSVLISDTQYF.

The chain employs TRBV6-2 or TRBV6-3 and TRBJ2-6, with 7 bases fitting TRBD2. J lost 2 bases, V lost 8 bases, and 12 bases had no gene match. There are 17 residues in the CDR3. Germline values: CDR1 MNHEY, CDR2 SVGEGT. The CDR3 loop reads CASAFEGGRTGANVLTF. The CDR3 bases are TGTGCCAGCGCCTTTGAAGGCGGGAGAACTGGGGCCAACGTCCTGACTTTC.

The gene calls are TRBV21-1 and TRBJ1-1; the tabulated D call, TRBD1, remains unverified against the DNA. TRBV21-1 corresponds to a pseudogene. This CDR3 has 13 residues. The DNA for the CDR3 is TGTACCAGCAGCCCGGGACAGGCCGTTGAAGCTTTCTTT. The encoded protein is CTSSPGQAVEAFF.

The rearrangement joins TRBV4-3 to TRBJ2-2, with unresolved D. This CDR3 has 13 residues. The V end was cut by 0 bases, the J end by 6 bases, with 5 bases between. Germline V gene data show CDR1 as LGHNA and CDR2 as YSLEER. The DNA for the CDR3 is TGCGCCAGCAGCCAAGAGGTCGCCGGGGAGCTGTTTTTT. Amino acids: CASSQEVAGELFF.

This clonotype was seen a few times. The V and J genes are TRBV4-1 and TRBJ2-3; 8 bases align to TRBD1. Germline values: CDR1 MGHRA, CDR2 YSYEKL. The ends lost 1 base at V and 2 bases at J; junction bases unmatched: 8. CDR3 length: 17 amino acids. The CDR3 loop reads CASSQVGTGILTDTQYF. CDR3 sequence (DNA): TGCGCCAGCAGCCAAGTAGGGACAGGAATTCTCACAGATACGCAGTATTTT.

The V and J genes are TRBV2 and TRBJ1-4, with a weak D call TRBD1 (5 bases). Germline V gene lookup returns CDR1 SNHLY and CDR2 FYNNEI. The V end lost 1 base, the J end lost 3 bases, and 9 bases lay between the germline ends. The CDR3 spans 15 residues. This CDR3 is CASSEDMTANEKLFF. CDR3 coding DNA: TGTGCCAGCAGTGAAGATATGACAGCTAATGAAAAACTGTTTTTT.

The V call is TRBV4-3, the J call TRBJ2-3; D may be TRBD1 (5 bases). The CDR3 runs to 14 residues. With 0 bases removed from V and 5 bases from J, the gap between germline ends came to 9 bases. Germline CDR1 LGHNA, CDR2 YSLEER. The CDR3 DNA is TGCGCCAGCAGCCAAGATCTCAGGGAAGATACGCAGTATTTT. It is translated as CASSQDLREDTQYF.

The rearrangement links TRBV20-1 to TRBJ2-5; the D gene is possibly TRBD2 (7 bases). V lost 1 base and J lost 1, with 22 bases in between. CDR1 DFQATT and CDR2 SNEGSKA come from the germline V gene (reference sequence). The CDR3 has 18 amino acids. The CDR3 spells CSARVIAGATQIQETQYF. Written as DNA, the CDR3 is TGCAGTGCTAGAGTAATTGCGGGGGCCACTCAGATCCAAGAGACCCAGTACTTC.

In its sample, this clonotype was seen many times. The rearrangement uses TRBV4-3 and TRBJ2-1; tentatively, D is TRBD2 (5 bases). This CDR3 region has 17 residues. V dropped 3 bases and J dropped 2 bases, with 17 bases sitting between them. Germline CDR1 reads LGHNA; CDR2 reads YSLEER. The DNA of the CDR3 is TGCGCCAGCAGCCAGCCCCCAAGCCAGCGGCCCTACAATGAGCAGTTCTTC. Protein: CASSQPPSQRPYNEQFF.

The V gene is TRBV20-1, the J gene TRBJ1-1, with 7 bases matching TRBD1. CDR3 length: 16 residues. The germline V gene encodes CDR1 DFQATT and CDR2 SNEGSKA (reference sequence). V lost 3 bases to trimming and J lost 2 bases; unmatched junction nucleotides: 12. Here the CDR3 reads CSARRGDRAPNTEAFF. The CDR3 nucleotides are TGCAGTGCTAGGCGCGGTGACAGGGCCCCTAACACTGAAGCTTTCTTT.

The CDR3 DNA reads TGTGCCAGCAGTCTAGTGACAGGGTTGAATTTCTACGAGCAGTACTTC. Residues: CASSLVTGLNFYEQYF. The chain carries TRBV27 and TRBJ2-5; 7 bases fit TRBD1. The DNA end is more similar to TRBJ2-7, so the J call may be wrong. From germline, CDR1 is MNHEY and CDR2 SMNVEV (reference sequence). The length of the CDR3 is 16 residues.

The genes are TRBV11-2 and TRBJ2-7; TRBD1 aligns across 9 bases. Trimming removed 5 bases from V and 7 bases from J; junction bases left unmatched: 15. The CDR3 totals 16 residues. CDR1 and CDR2 (germline): SGHAT, FQNNGV. The chain's CDR3 is CASSHGMTGGFDEQYF. Written as DNA, the CDR3 is TGTGCCAGCAGCCATGGGATGACAGGGGGTTTTGATGAGCAGTACTTC.

The sample holds a few counts of this clonotype. The chain is built from TRBV7-8 and TRBJ2-1; 15 positions agree with TRBD2. Germline-derived CDR1 and CDR2 are SGHVS and FQNEAQ. CDR3 size: 18 residues. Germline trimming cut 6 bases from V and 0 bases from J; bases unmatched to any gene: 6. This CDR3 is CASSNGLAGGSSYNEQFF. CDR3 bases: TGTGCCAGCAGTAACGGACTAGCGGGAGGGAGCTCCTACAATGAGCAGTTCTTC.

The chain employs TRBV12-3 or TRBV12-4 and TRBJ2-1; D is undetermined. Judging by the DNA end, TRBJ2-7 fits better; the J call may be wrong. This CDR3 spans 15 amino acids. DNA of the CDR3: TGTGCCAGCAGTCATCAGGTCAGCTCCTACAATGAGCAGTACTTC. Protein: CASSHQVSSYNEQYF.

This clonotype has only a few counts. The chain is built from TRBV7-2 and TRBJ2-5; maybe TRBD1 (6 bases). Trimming took 2 bases from V and 0 from J, leaving 13 bases between them. The germline CDR1 and CDR2 sequences are SGHTA and FQGNSA. The CDR3 runs 16 residues. CDR3 nucleotide sequence: TGTGCCAGCAGCTTACCTGAGGGGGAGTACCAAGAGACCCAGTACTTC. Translated, it gives CASSLPEGEYQETQYF.

J is TRBJ1-1 and V is TRBV20-1; the D is unclear. V dropped 0 bases and J dropped 1 base, with 9 bases sitting between them. CDR1 and CDR2 from the germline V gene are DFQATT and SNEGSKA (reference sequence). The CDR3 contains 14 residues. CDR3: CSAREVAGNTEAFF. The CDR3 bases are TGCAGTGCTAGAGAAGTAGCAGGGAACACTGAAGCTTTCTTT.

This clonotype showed up just a few times. The chain's CDR3 is CASSYSKSVAPRGYEQYF. Written as DNA, the CDR3 is TGTGCCAGCAGTTACTCGAAGTCGGTAGCTCCAAGGGGCTACGAGCAGTACTTC. The chain carries TRBV6-5 and TRBJ2-7; D might be TRBD1 (5 bases). Trimming took off 0 bases at V and 3 bases at J, with 21 bases between the two ends. Per the germline V gene, CDR1 is MNHEY and CDR2 is SVGAGI. The CDR3 sequence is 18 residues long.

V usage is TRBV20-1 and J usage is TRBJ1-4; 9 nucleotides match TRBD1. The CDR3 has 15 residues. J gave up 8 bases and V 0 bases, and 7 bases lay outside the gene matches. Per the germline V gene, CDR1 is DFQATT and CDR2 is SNEGSKA (reference sequence). CDR3 bases: TGCAGTGCTAGAGATCTGGACAGGGGAAACGAAAAACTGTTTTTT. As protein: CSARDLDRGNEKLFF.

In regard to this clonotype: The junction departs from germline at one end; a sequencing error may be responsible. J is TRBJ2-1 and V is TRBV7-9, with D maybe TRBD1 (6 bases). The end of the DNA fits TRBJ2-7 better, so the J call may be wrong. The CDR3 runs to 13 residues. Germline V CDR1 and CDR2: SEHNR, FQNEAQ (reference sequence). CDR3 DNA sequence: TGTGCCGGCAGCTTAAGCACAGGGTCGGAGCAGTACTTC. It codes for CAGSLSTGSEQYF.